This record concerns one TCR beta chain sequence. Its antigen is still unknown. The PCR ran on 60 Vbeta and 13 Jbeta primers. The table came from immunoSEQ multiplex PCR; TCRdb's copy has only in-frame clones and leaves some out. The table includes over 150,000 clones, 65% to 85% detected once. CDR3 length equals 12 residues. The germline V gene has CDR1 LNHNV and CDR2 YYDKDF (reference sequence). V dropped 5 bases and J dropped 5 bases, with 9 bases sitting between them. This sample stems from a study of cytomegalovirus exposure and HLA in healthy donors. General study findings and limits: It was approximately 170 TCR beta chains that were listed as cytomegalovirus-associated.

The sample taken for sequencing was PBMCs. The receptor's source is a woman between 25 and 40 years old in good health and CMV-seronegative. The rearrangement joins TRBV15 to TRBJ2-5, with D possibly being TRBD2 (6 bases). The CDR3: CATSRRGETQYF. CDR3 nucleotide sequence: TGTGCCACCAGCCGCCGGGGGGAGACCCAGTACTTC.